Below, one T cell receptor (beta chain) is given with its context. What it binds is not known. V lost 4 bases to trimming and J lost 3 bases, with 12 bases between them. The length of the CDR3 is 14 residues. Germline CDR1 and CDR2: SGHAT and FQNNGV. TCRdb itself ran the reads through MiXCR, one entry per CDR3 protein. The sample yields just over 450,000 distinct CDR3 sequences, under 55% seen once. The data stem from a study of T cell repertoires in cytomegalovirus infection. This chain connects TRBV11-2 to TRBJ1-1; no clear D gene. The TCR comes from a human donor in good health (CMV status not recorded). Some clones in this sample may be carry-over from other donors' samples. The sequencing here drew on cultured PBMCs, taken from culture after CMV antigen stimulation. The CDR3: CASSYLPEYTEAFF. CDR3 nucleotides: TGTGCCAGCAGCTACCTACCGGAGTACACTGAAGCTTTCTTT.